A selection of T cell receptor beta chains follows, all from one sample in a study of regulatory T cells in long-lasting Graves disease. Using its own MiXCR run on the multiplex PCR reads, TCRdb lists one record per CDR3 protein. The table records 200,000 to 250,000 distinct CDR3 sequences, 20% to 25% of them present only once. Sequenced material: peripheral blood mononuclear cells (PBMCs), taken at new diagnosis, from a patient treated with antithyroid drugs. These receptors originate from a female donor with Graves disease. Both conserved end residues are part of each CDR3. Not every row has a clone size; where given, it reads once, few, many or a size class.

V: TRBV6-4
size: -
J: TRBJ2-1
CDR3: CASSPRGLAGDGSYNEQFF

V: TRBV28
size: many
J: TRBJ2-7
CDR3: CASSSGGPYEQYF

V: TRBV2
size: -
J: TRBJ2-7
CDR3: CASSDTGGGDEQYF

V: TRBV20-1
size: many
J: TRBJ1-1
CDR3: CSARDLGRLNTEAFF

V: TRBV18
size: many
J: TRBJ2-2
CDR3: CASSPQGYDTGELFF

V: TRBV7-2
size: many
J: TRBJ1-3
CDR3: CASSLAGPDTIYF

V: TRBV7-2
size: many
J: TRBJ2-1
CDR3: CASSLIGSSGDNEQFF

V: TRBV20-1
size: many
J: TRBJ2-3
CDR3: CSAGTGAYSAQYF

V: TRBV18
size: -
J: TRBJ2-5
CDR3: CASSPGLYQETQYF

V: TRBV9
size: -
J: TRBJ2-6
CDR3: CPSSFSWGLMGANVLTF

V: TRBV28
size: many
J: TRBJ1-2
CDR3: CASSKSPGGIYGYTF

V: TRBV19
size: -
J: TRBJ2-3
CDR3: CASSTLSGSVSDTQYF

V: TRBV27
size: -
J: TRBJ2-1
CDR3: CASTDGRDYNGQFF

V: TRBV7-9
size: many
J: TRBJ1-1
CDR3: CASSFSRPGGMNTEAFF

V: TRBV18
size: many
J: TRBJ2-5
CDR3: CASSLTPRTGETQYF

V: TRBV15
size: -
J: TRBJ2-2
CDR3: CATSREHRGGELFF

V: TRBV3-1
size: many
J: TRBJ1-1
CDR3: CASGSWEIGAFF

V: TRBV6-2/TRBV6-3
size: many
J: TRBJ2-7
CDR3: CASSYLAGGPYEQYF

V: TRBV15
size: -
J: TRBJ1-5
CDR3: CATSSVGQGKQPQHF

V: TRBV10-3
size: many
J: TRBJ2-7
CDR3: CAINQARGFQGEQYF